This T cell receptor (beta chain) was retrieved from a study of cytomegalovirus exposure and HLA in healthy donors. The CDR3 spans 13 residues. Germline V gene sequence: CDR1 MGHRA, CDR2 YSYEKL. The V and J ends lost 4 bases and 8 bases, in that order; junction bases with no gene match: 3. The PCR contained 60 Vbeta and 13 Jbeta primers. Clones were read by immunoSEQ multiplex PCR, and TCRdb kept only the in-frame ones, dropping some. The sample has more than 85,000 clones, approximately 76% seen once. The genes are TRBV4-1 and TRBJ1-5, with 9 positions matching TRBD1. Sequenced: PBMCs. The receptor was derived from a man aged 40-49 years in good health and CMV-seronegative. The CDR3 region has the DNA TGCGCCAGCAGCCGGGACAGGGAAAAGCCCCAGCATTTT. Protein product: CASSRDREKPQHF.